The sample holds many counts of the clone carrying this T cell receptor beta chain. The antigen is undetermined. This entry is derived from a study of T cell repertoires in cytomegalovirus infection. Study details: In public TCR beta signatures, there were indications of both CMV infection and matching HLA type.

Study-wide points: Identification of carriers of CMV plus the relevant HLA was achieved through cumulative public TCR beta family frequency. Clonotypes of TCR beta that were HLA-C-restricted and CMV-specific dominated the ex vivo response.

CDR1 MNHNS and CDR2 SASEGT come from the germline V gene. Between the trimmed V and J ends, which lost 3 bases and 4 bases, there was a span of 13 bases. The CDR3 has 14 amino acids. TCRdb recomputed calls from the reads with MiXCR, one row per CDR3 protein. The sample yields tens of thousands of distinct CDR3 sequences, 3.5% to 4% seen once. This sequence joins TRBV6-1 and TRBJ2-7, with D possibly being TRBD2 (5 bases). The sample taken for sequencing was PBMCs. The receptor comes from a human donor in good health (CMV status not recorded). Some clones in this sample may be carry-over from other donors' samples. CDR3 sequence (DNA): TGTGCCAGCAGTGAGAGGGCCGCTTGGTACGAGCAGTACTTC. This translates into CASSERAAWYEQYF.